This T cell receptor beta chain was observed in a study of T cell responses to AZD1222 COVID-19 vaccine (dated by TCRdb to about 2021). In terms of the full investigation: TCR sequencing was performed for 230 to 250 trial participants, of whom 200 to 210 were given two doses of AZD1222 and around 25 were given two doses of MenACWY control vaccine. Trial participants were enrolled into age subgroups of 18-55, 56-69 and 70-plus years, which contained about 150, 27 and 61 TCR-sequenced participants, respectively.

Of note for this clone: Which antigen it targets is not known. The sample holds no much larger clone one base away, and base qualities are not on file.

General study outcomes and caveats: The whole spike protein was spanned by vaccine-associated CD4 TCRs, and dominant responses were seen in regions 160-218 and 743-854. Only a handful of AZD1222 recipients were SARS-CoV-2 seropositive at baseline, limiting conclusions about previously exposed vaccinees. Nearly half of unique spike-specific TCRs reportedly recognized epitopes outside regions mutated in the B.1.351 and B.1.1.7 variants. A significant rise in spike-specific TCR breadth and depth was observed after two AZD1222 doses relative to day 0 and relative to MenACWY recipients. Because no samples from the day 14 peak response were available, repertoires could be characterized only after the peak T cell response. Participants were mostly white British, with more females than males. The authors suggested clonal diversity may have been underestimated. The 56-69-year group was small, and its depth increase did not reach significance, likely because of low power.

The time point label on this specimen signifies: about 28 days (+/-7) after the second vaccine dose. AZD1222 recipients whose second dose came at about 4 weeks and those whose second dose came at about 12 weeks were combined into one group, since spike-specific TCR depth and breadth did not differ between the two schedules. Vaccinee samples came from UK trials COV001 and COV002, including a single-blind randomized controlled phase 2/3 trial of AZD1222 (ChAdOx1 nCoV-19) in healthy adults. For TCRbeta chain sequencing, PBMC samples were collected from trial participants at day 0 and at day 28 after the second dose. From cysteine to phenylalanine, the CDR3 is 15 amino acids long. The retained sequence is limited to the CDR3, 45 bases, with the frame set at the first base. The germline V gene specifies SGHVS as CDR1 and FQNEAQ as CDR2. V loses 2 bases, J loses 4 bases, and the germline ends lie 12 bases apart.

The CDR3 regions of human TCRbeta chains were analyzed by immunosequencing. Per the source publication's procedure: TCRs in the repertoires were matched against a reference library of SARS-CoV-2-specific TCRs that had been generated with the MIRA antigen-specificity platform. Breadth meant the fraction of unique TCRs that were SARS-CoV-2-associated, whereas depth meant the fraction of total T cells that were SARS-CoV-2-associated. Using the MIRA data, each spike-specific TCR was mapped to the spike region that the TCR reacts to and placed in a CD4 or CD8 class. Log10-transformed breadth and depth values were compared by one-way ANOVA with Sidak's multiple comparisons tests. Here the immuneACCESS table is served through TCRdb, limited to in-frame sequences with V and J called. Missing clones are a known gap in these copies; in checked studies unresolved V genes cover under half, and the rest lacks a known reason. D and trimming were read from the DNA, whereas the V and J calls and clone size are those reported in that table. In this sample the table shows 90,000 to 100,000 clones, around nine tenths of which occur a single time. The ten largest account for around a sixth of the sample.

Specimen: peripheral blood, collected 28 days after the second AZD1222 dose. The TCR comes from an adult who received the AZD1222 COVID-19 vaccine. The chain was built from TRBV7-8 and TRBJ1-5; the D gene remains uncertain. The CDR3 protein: CASSLNPVVNQPQHF. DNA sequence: TGTGCCAGCAGCTTAAACCCGGTGGTTAATCAGCCCCAGCATTTT.